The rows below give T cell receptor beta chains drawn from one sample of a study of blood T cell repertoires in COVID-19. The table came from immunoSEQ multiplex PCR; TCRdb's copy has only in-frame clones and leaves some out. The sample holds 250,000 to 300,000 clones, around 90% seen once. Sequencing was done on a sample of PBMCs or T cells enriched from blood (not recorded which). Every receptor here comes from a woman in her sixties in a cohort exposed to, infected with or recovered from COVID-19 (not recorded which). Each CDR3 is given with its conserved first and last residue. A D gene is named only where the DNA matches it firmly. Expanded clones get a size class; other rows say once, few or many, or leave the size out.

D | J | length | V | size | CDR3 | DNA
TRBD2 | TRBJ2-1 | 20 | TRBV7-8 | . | CASSLFRRLAAGGSYNEQFF | TGTGCCAGCAGCTTATTTCGAAGACTAGCGGCCGGTGGCTCCTACAATGAGCAGTTCTTC
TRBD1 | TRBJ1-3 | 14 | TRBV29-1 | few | CSVVNRGAGNTIYF | TGCAGCGTTGTTAACAGGGGAGCTGGAAACACCATATATTTT
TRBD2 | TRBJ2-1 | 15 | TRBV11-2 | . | CASSLSGRVKNEQFF | TGTGCCAGCAGCCTGAGCGGGAGGGTGAAGAATGAGCAGTTCTTC
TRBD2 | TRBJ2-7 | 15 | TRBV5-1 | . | CASSLDGTSGYEQYF | TGCGCCAGCAGCTTGGATGGGACTAGCGGGTACGAGCAGTACTTC
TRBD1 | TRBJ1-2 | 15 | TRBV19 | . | CASSGRQGVDYGYTF | TGTGCCAGTAGTGGCCGACAGGGGGTCGACTATGGCTACACCTTC
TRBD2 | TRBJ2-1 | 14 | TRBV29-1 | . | CSVPSSGRAREQFF | TGCAGCGTCCCTTCTAGCGGGAGGGCCCGGGAGCAGTTCTTC
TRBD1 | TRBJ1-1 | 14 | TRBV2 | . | CASSEYRTGGLAFF | TGTGCCAGCAGTGAATATAGGACAGGGGGCTTAGCTTTCTTT
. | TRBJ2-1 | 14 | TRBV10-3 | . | CAISEAAVGNEQFF | TGTGCCATCAGTGAGGCAGCGGTTGGGAATGAGCAGTTCTTC
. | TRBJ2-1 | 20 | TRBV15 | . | CATSRDHPKLQDHSYNEQFF | TGTGCCACCAGCAGAGATCATCCCAAATTACAGGATCATTCCTACAATGAGCAGTTCTTC
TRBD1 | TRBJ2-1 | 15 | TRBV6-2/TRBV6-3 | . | CASSYRGLEDNEQFF | TGTGCCAGCAGTTACAGGGGGCTTGAGGACAATGAGCAGTTCTTC
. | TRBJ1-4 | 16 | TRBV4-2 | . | CASSQEGGITNEKLFF | TGTGCCAGCAGCCAAGAGGGGGGAATAACTAATGAAAAACTGTTTTTT
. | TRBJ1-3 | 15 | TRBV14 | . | CASSQERTAGNTIYF | TGTGCCAGCAGCCAAGAAAGGACAGCTGGAAACACCATATATTTT
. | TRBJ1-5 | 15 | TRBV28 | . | CASSGAGGVGQPQHF | TGTGCCAGCAGCGGGGCCGGGGGGGTAGGTCAGCCCCAGCATTTT
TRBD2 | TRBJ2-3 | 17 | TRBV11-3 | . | CASSLGVSGRGADTQYF | TGTGCCAGCAGCTTAGGTGTTAGCGGGAGAGGTGCAGATACGCAGTATTTT
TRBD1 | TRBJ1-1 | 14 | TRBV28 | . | CASSSRQGRTEAFF | TGTGCCAGCAGCTCAAGACAGGGGAGGACTGAAGCTTTCTTT
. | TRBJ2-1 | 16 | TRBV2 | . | CASSDIRSISYNEQFF | TGTGCCAGCAGTGATATCAGGTCCATCTCCTACAATGAGCAGTTCTTC
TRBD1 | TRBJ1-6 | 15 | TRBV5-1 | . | CASRDRGNYNSPLHF | TGCGCCAGCCGGGACAGGGGCAACTATAATTCACCCCTCCACTTT
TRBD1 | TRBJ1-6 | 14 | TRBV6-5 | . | CASSRTGSNSPLHF | TGTGCCAGCAGCCGGACAGGGAGTAATTCACCCCTCCACTTT
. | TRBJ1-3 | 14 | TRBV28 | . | CASLKSGAGNTIYF | TGTGCCAGCTTGAAATCGGGAGCTGGAAACACCATATATTTT
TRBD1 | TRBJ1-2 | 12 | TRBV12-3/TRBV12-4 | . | CASSPPQGGYTF | TGTGCCAGCAGTCCCCCACAGGGGGGCTACACCTTC
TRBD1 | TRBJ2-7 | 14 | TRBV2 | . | CASIPDRYTYEQYF | TGTGCCAGCATCCCGGACAGGTATACCTACGAGCAGTACTTC
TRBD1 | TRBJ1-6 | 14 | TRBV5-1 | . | CASSMDRGRSPLHF | TGCGCCAGCAGCATGGACAGGGGAAGGTCACCCCTCCACTTT
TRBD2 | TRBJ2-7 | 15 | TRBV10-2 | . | CASSERTSGIYEQYF | TGCGCCAGCAGTGAAAGGACTAGCGGGATTTACGAGCAGTACTTC